The 19 T cell receptor beta chains given below trace back to one sample, sequenced in a study of T cell changes during pregnancy in multiple sclerosis. Sequencing was performed with immunoSEQ multiplex PCR; in TCRdb, only in-frame clones are kept and a portion is missing. The sample lists 75,000 to 95,000 clones, 93% occurring once. The source was peripheral blood, collected in the second trimester of pregnancy. The receptor source for this set is a female donor with multiple sclerosis, enrolled in a pregnancy study.

CDR3 region: CASSLAGTGGGEAFF. The CDR3, as DNA: TGTGCCAGCAGCTTGGCCGGGACAGGGGGCGGTGAAGCTTTCTTT. V and J are TRBV7-9 and TRBJ1-1; 12 nucleotides match TRBD1. Germline values: CDR1 SEHNR, CDR2 FQNEAQ (reference sequence). J lost 7 bases, V lost 3 bases, and 6 bases had no gene match. This CDR3 is built from 15 residues.

This chain uses TRBV30 with TRBJ1-1; D gene uncertain. Germline-derived CDR1 and CDR2 are GTSNPN and SVGIG (reference sequence). V shed 2 bases and J shed 1 base, with 14 bases lying between them. The CDR3 is made up of 15 amino acids. CDR3 sequence reads: CAWSWRRGPNTEAFF. The CDR3 DNA is TGTGCCTGGAGTTGGCGCCGGGGTCCGAACACTGAAGCTTTCTTT.

This chain joins TRBV7-9 and TRBJ2-1, with 16 bases aligning to TRBD2. The CDR3 contains 15 residues. Per germline, CDR1 SEHNR and CDR2 FQNEAQ (reference sequence). V dropped 5 bases and J dropped 10; count of bases not matched to a gene: 5. The CDR3 coding sequence is TGTGCCAGCAGCCTGGGACTAGCGGGGGGGCGGGAGCAGTTCTTC. Its translation: CASSLGLAGGREQFF.

J is TRBJ1-5 and V is TRBV11-1, with unresolved D. The CDR3 has 14 amino acids. Germline V gives CDR1 SGHAT, CDR2 FQDESV (reference sequence). Deletions cut 3 bases from V and 8 bases from J, with 14 bases between. CDR3 in DNA: TGTGCCAGCAGCTTGGGAGGAGCCACCGAGCCCCAGCATTTT. Protein: CASSLGGATEPQHF.

The rearrangement links TRBV29-1 to TRBJ1-2; D is perhaps TRBD1 (6 bases). The germline gives CDR1 SQVTM, CDR2 ANQGSEA. Trimming took off 3 bases at V and 2 bases at J, with 16 bases between the two ends. The CDR3 sequence is 15 residues long. CDR3 DNA: TGCAGCGTTGAGGCCCGGCAGGGGTGGAACTATGGCTACACCTTC. The encoded protein is CSVEARQGWNYGYTF.

CDR3 sequence reads: CAWTRGQANEKLFF. The DNA of the CDR3 is TGTGCCTGGACCCGGGGTCAGGCTAATGAAAAACTGTTTTTT. The chain links TRBV30 to TRBJ1-4, with unresolved D. V lost 4 bases to trimming and J lost 3 bases, with 12 bases between them. Germline CDR1 and CDR2: GTSNPN and SVGIG (reference sequence). The CDR3 consists of 14 residues.

This clone showed up just once. The genes are TRBV6-1 and TRBJ1-6; D may be TRBD1 (6 bases). The CDR3 extends over 12 amino acids. Germline V gene lookup returns CDR1 MNHNS and CDR2 SASEGT. V dropped 11 bases and J dropped 12 bases, with 17 bases sitting between them. The CDR3 spells CAHSRQAGPLHF. The CDR3 nucleotides read TGTGCCCATTCAAGACAGGCGGGACCCCTCCACTTT.

This chain joins TRBV11-2 and TRBJ2-7; a weak D match, TRBD2 (6 bases). Deletions cut 0 bases from V and 7 bases from J, with 13 bases between. The CDR3 is made up of 14 amino acids. Germline V gives CDR1 SGHAT, CDR2 FQNNGV. CDR3 sequence reads: CASSLDRGIEEQYF. DNA of the CDR3: TGTGCCAGCAGCTTAGATCGGGGGATCGAGGAGCAGTACTTC.

The chain is built from TRBV6-4 and TRBJ2-3, with TRBD2 identical over 9 bases. This CDR3 is built from 15 residues. After removal of 2 bases from V and 4 bases from J, the junction contained 4 bases not matched to a gene. Germline lookup yields CDR1 MRHNA and CDR2 SNTAGT. The CDR3 reads CASSDGGGAPDTQYF. The CDR3 DNA reads as TGTGCCAGCAGTGACGGCGGGGGGGCCCCAGATACGCAGTATTTT.

The chain has TRBV11-2 and TRBJ1-2; perhaps TRBD1 as D (5 bases). The V end lost 4 bases, the J end lost 2 bases, and 11 bases lay between the germline ends. Germline CDR1 SGHAT, CDR2 FQNNGV. The CDR3 has 14 amino acids. The CDR3 region has the DNA TGTGCCAGCAGCTCTGTCAAGGGGAACTATGGCTACACCTTC. Translation gives CASSSVKGNYGYTF.

CDR3 region: CSAETDLNTEAFF. CDR3 coding DNA: TGCAGCGCCGAGACTGACCTGAACACTGAAGCTTTCTTT. This chain connects TRBV29-1 to TRBJ1-1; D is undetermined. Germline assignment: CDR1 SQVTM and CDR2 ANQGSEA. V lost 7 bases and J 0 bases, leaving 12 bases between the germline ends. The CDR3 covers 13 residues.

The rearrangement links TRBV2 to TRBJ2-5; the match to TRBD1 covers 9 bases. CDR3 length: 14 amino acids. V gave up 7 bases and J gave up 5 bases; unmatched junction bases: 8. Germline-derived CDR1 and CDR2 are SNHLY and FYNNEI. This CDR3 reads CASTRTGEYETQYF. As DNA, the CDR3 is TGTGCCAGCACACGGACAGGGGAATACGAGACCCAGTACTTC.

The chain uses TRBV27 and TRBJ2-3; no definite D call. The germline CDR1 and CDR2 sequences are MNHEY and SMNVEV (reference sequence). V lost 2 bases to trimming and J lost 10 bases, with 16 bases between them. The CDR3 totals 14 residues. The CDR3 sequence: CASSLPDPSNAQYF. The DNA of the CDR3 is TGTGCCAGCAGTTTACCTGACCCTAGTAATGCGCAGTATTTT.

This chain uses TRBV2 with TRBJ1-5; 7 bases fit TRBD1. This CDR3 is 13 amino acids long. CDR1 and CDR2 from the germline V gene are SNHLY and FYNNEI. V was clipped by 7 bases and J by 5 bases; unmatched bases: 5. Written as DNA, the CDR3 is TGTGCCAGCACCTCGGGACAGTATCAGCCCCAGCATTTT. This codes for CASTSGQYQPQHF.

J is TRBJ2-7 and V is TRBV5-4, with 8 bases that match TRBD1. The CDR3 extends over 13 amino acids. The germline CDR1 and CDR2 sequences are SGHNT and YYREEE (reference sequence). V lost 3 bases, J lost 1 base, and 0 bases stayed unmatched. The CDR3 sequence is CASSWDRSYEQYF. The CDR3 region has the DNA TGTGCCAGCAGCTGGGACAGGTCCTACGAGCAGTACTTC. Full variable domain (rest looked up from reference TRBV5-4 and TRBJ2-7): ETGVTQSPTHLIKTRGQQVTLRCSSQSGHNTVSWYQQALGQGPQFIFQYYREEENGRGNFPPRFSGLQFPNYSSELNVNALELDDSALYLCASSWDRSYEQYFGPGTRLTVT.

The J gene is TRBJ2-3, the V gene TRBV5-1; 9 nucleotides agree with TRBD2. The J segment lost 4 bases and the V segment lost 4 bases, leaving 7 bases of the junction unmatched. CDR1 SGHRS and CDR2 YFSETQ come from the germline V gene. The CDR3 runs to 15 residues. CDR3: CASSLRGLASDTQYF. DNA of the CDR3: TGCGCCAGCAGCCTCCGGGGACTAGCCTCAGATACGCAGTATTTT.

This rearrangement joins TRBV20-1 to TRBJ2-2, with D unresolved. This CDR3 is built from 11 residues. CDR1 and CDR2 (germline): DFQATT, SNEGSKA (reference sequence). Trimming removed 6 bases from V and 7 bases from J, with 9 bases in between. CDR3 bases: TGCAGTGCCCAGAAAGACGGGGAGCTGTTTTTT. Translated: CSAQKDGELFF.

This chain uses TRBV30 with TRBJ1-1, with a possible D match to TRBD1 (6 bases). CDR1 and CDR2 from the germline V gene are GTSNPN and SVGIG (reference sequence). The V end was cut by 2 bases, the J end by 11 bases, with 15 bases between. This CDR3 has 12 amino acids. The DNA of the CDR3 is TGTGCCTGGAGTCAAGGCACAGGGCGGGCTTTCTTT. It translates to CAWSQGTGRAFF.

A remark on this clone: Germline and junction disagree at one end, which may indicate a read error. This sequence joins TRBV7-7 and TRBJ2-2; D remains unclear. The CDR3 covers 14 residues. In germline, CDR1 is SSHAT, CDR2 FNYEAQ (reference sequence). CDR3 protein: CASSHRSGTGELFF. The CDR3 DNA follows: TGTGCTAGCAGCCACCGGTCGGGCACCGGGGAGCTGTTTTTT.